Below, 9 T cell receptor beta chains from the same sample are listed, as sequenced in a study of shared clonotypes between healthy human individuals (dated by TCRdb to about 2020). The method was the immunoSEQ multiplex PCR assay. Here the immuneACCESS table is served through TCRdb, limited to in-frame sequences with V and J called. Missing clones are a known gap in these copies; in checked studies unresolved V genes cover under half, and the rest lacks a known reason. This sample comprises some 1.4 million clones, around 95% of them detected only once. 1% to 1.5% of the sample rests with the top ten. Sample: naive CD4+ T cells sorted from blood. The label giving this sample's cell subset or site can be read as: CD45RA+ positively selected. The receptors derive from a man aged 25 to 40 in good health.

V is TRBV6-1 and J is TRBJ1-1; D gene ambiguous. Trimming removed 2 bases from V and 10 bases from J, with 8 bases in between. This CDR3 has 11 amino acids. Germline V gene data show CDR1 as MNHNS and CDR2 as SASEGT. The CDR3 region has the DNA TGTGCCAGCAGTGAAATGCATGTAGCTTTCTTT. It encodes CASSEMHVAFF.

This sequence joins TRBV7-2 and TRBJ2-7, with TRBD2 matching 11 bases. The V segment lost 6 bases and the J segment 3 bases; nucleotides outside the gene matches: 10. CDR3 length: 16 amino acids. Germline CDR1 is SGHTA and CDR2 is FQGNSA. This CDR3 is CASSPLAGGIFYEQYF. The DNA for the CDR3 is TGTGCCAGCAGTCCCCTAGCGGGAGGTATATTCTACGAGCAGTACTTC.

Only a few counts were recorded for this clone. The sample has other DNA sequences that encode this CDR3 too. This rearrangement joins TRBV5-1 to TRBJ1-1; maybe TRBD1 (5 bases). Trimming removed 2 bases from V and 1 base from J, with 6 bases in between. The CDR3 has 13 residues. The germline gives CDR1 SGHRS, CDR2 YFSETQ. The DNA for the CDR3 is TGCGCCAGCAGCTTAACAGGGAACACTGAAGCTTTCTTT. Encoded protein: CASSLTGNTEAFF. Drawing the rest from reference TRBV5-1 and TRBJ1-1, the complete variable domain is KAGVTQTPRYLIKTRGQQVTLSCSPISGHRSVSWYQQTPGQGLQFLFEYFSETQRNKGNFPGRFSGRQFSNSRSEMNVSTLELGDSALYLCASSLTGNTEAFFGQGTRLTVV.

The chain employs TRBV19 and TRBJ2-7; possibly TRBD1 for D (6 bases). V lost 4 bases and J lost 2, with 12 bases in between. CDR3 size: 14 residues. Germline V gene data show CDR1 as LNHDA and CDR2 as SQIVND (reference sequence). The CDR3 nucleotides are TGTGCCAGTAGTAATCTCAGGGGACCCTACGAGCAGTACTTC. Translation: CASSNLRGPYEQYF.

This clone showed up just a few times. The rearrangement links TRBV7-3 to TRBJ2-3; D uncertain. V was pared by 1 base and J by 2 bases, with 7 bases between. The CDR3 has 14 amino acids. Germline CDR1 and CDR2: SGHTA and FQGTGA. DNA for the CDR3: TGTGCCAGCAGCTTAATAGCTTCCACAGATACGCAGTATTTT. Its translation is CASSLIASTDTQYF.

The chain employs TRBV5-1 and TRBJ2-3; D might be TRBD2 (5 bases). The CDR3 totals 14 residues. V lost 4 bases and J lost 2, with 11 bases in between. Germline CDR1 and CDR2: SGHRS and YFSETQ. The CDR3 protein is CASSQDSTTDTQYF. The CDR3 nucleotides are TGCGCCAGCAGCCAGGACTCCACCACAGATACGCAGTATTTT. Using reference TRBV5-1 and TRBJ2-3 for the parts outside the CDR3, the full variable domain is KAGVTQTPRYLIKTRGQQVTLSCSPISGHRSVSWYQQTPGQGLQFLFEYFSETQRNKGNFPGRFSGRQFSNSRSEMNVSTLELGDSALYLCASSQDSTTDTQYFGPGTRLTVL.

This chain links TRBV5-8 with TRBJ2-7; TRBD1 matches at 8 bases. The V gene end was trimmed by 8 bases and the J gene end by 3 bases; junction bases not matched to a gene: 7. Germline V gives CDR1 SGHTS, CDR2 YDEGEE. The CDR3 is made up of 13 amino acids. CDR3 in amino acids: CASTRGRGYEQYF. Written as DNA, the CDR3 is TGTGCCAGTACCAGGGGGCGCGGCTACGAGCAGTACTTC.

This clone is a singleton in its sample. V usage is TRBV2 and J usage is TRBJ1-6, with D possibly being TRBD1 (6 bases). Deletions cut 6 bases from V and 7 bases from J, with 13 bases between. Germline CDR1 reads SNHLY; CDR2 reads FYNNEI. The CDR3 covers 14 residues. CDR3 nucleotide sequence: TGTGCCAGCAGCCAGCTCGACAGGAATTCACCCCTCCACTTT. Translated: CASSQLDRNSPLHF.

The chain uses TRBV7-3 and TRBJ2-3; D gene ambiguous. The V end was cut by 4 bases, the J end by 4 bases, with 15 bases between. The CDR3 length is 15 residues. The V gene's germline CDR1 is SGHTA and CDR2 FQGTGA. The CDR3 spells CASSSSGLLADTQYF. The CDR3 DNA sequence: TGTGCCAGCAGCTCATCCGGGTTACTCGCAGATACGCAGTATTTT.